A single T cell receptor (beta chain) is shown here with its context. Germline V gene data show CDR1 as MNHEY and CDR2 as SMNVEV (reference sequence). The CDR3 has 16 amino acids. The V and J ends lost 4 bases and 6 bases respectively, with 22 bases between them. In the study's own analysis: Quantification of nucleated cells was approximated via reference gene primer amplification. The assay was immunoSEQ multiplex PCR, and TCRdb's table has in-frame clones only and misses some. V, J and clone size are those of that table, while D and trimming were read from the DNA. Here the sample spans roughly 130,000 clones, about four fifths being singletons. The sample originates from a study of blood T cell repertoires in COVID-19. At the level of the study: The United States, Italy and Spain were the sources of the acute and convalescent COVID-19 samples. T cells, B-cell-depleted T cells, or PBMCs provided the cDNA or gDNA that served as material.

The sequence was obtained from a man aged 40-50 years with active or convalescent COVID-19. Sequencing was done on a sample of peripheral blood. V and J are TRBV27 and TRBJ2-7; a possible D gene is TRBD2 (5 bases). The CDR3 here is CASSSRLLLTSGEQYF. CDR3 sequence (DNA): TGTGCCAGCAGTTCTCGACTACTCCTCACGTCAGGCGAGCAGTACTTC.